Sequencing of this T cell receptor (beta chain) was carried out in a study of blood T cell repertoires in COVID-19. Under the authors' procedure: Reference gene primer amplification gave estimated nucleated cell counts. Repertoires were generated with immunoSEQ multiplex PCR, while TCRdb's copy carries only in-frame clones and drops some. The V and J calls and clone size were taken over from that table, and D and trimming were inferred from the DNA. The sample yields about 200,000 clones, almost 85% seen once. Sequenced: peripheral blood. The TCR comes from a woman in her forties or fifties with active or convalescent COVID-19.

This chain's CDR3 is CASSVGGSMTDTQYF. In DNA form, the CDR3 reads TGTGCCAGCAGCGTAGGGGGCAGCATGACAGATACGCAGTATTTT. V usage is TRBV9 and J usage is TRBJ2-3; a possible D gene is TRBD1 (5 bases). CDR1 is SGDLS and CDR2 is YYNGEE in the germline V gene. This CDR3 has 15 residues. Trimming took 0 bases from V and 3 from J, leaving 11 bases between them.